This T cell receptor beta chain comes out of a study of T-cell reconstitution after alpha-beta-depleted transplantation in children. This clonotype occurred many times. Its antigen is currently unknown. The V end lost 6 bases, the J end lost 8 bases, and 13 bases lay between the germline ends. The CDR3 is 11 residues long. From germline, CDR1 is SQVTM and CDR2 ANQGSEA. It was with unique molecular identifiers that the TCRbeta library was prepared. TCRdb itself ran the PCR reads through MiXCR, one entry per CDR3 protein. Among about 97,000 distinct CDR3 sequences listed, approximately 8% were seen once. Study-wide points: Several hundred rapidly expanded clones from non-depleted graft cells reportedly supplied alpha-beta T cells about two months post-transplant. Newly made T cells mostly supplied T-cell counts and diversity one year after transplant.

This TCR came from a boy between 2 and 10 years old with acute lymphoblastic leukemia, due to receive a stem cell transplant. The rearrangement joins TRBV29-1 to TRBJ1-2, with D hard to call. The sequencing used PBMCs, collected before TCRalphabeta/CD19-depleted stem cell transplant. The CDR3 nucleotides read TGCAGCGTCCAGCCGGGTGCGGGCTACACCTTC. It translates to CSVQPGAGYTF.